This passage covers 14 T cell receptor beta chains from one sample sequenced in a study of human T cells and chemical hapten exposure. Time point described: patch test 2, 6 weeks after DPC sensitization. Described treatment: therapeutic diphenylcyclopropenone sensitization with weekly scalp DPC. TCRdb re-analysed the RACE reads in MiXCR, keeping a single row per CDR3 protein. The sample records roughly 380,000 distinct CDR3 sequences, over 6% being singletons. Sequenced here: whole blood, sampled in connection with sensitization to the hapten diphenylcyclopropenone (DPC). All receptors come from a woman younger than 35 with alopecia areata. Some clones in this sample may be carry-over from other donors' samples.

This clonotype was detected many times. The chain couples TRBV5-1 to TRBJ1-5; D unresolved. CDR3 size: 13 residues. The germline V and J ends were trimmed by 0 bases and 3 bases, with 4 bases remaining between them. CDR1 and CDR2 from the germline V gene are SGHRS and YFSETQ. The CDR3 here is CASSLGDNQPQHF. In DNA form, the CDR3 reads TGCGCCAGCAGCTTGGGTGACAATCAGCCCCAGCATTTT.

This clonotype was counted many times. The rearrangement joins TRBV20-1 to TRBJ1-6; no reliable D call. The CDR3 runs to 15 residues. Trimming removed 3 bases at V and 2 bases at J, with 11 bases between. CDR1 DFQATT and CDR2 SNEGSKA come from the germline V gene (reference sequence). CDR3 nucleotide sequence: TGCAGTGCTAGCGGGAGGCGGACCTATAATTCACCCCTCCACTTT. Encoded protein: CSASGRRTYNSPLHF.

The CDR3 reads CSASPFSEVQHSYTF. For the CDR3, the DNA is TGCAGTGCCAGCCCTTTTTCGGAAGTACAGCACTCATACACCTTC. The chain recombines TRBV20-1 with TRBJ1-2; D unresolved. V was clipped by 6 bases and J by 11 bases, with 28 bases between them. CDR3 size: 15 residues. Per germline, CDR1 DFQATT and CDR2 SNEGSKA (reference sequence).

This clonotype has only a few counts. The rearrangement joins TRBV15 to TRBJ1-2; 9 positions match TRBD1. Germline CDR1 is LNHNV and CDR2 is YYDKDF (reference sequence). V shed 0 bases and J 3 bases; nucleotides not matched to a gene: 8. CDR3 size: 17 residues. CDR3 amino acids: CATSRDEGTGNHYGYTF. In nucleotides, the CDR3 is TGTGCCACCAGCAGAGATGAGGGGACAGGGAACCACTATGGCTACACCTTC.

This clonotype was seen a handful of times. The V call is TRBV20-1, the J call TRBJ2-4; D may be TRBD1 or TRBD2 (5 bases each). V lost 1 base, J lost 8 bases, and 18 bases lay in between. Germline V gives CDR1 DFQATT, CDR2 SNEGSKA (reference sequence). The CDR3 extends over 15 amino acids. CDR3 bases: TGCAGTGCTAGAGGGGTTACAGTAGAGGGACACATTCAGTACTTC. Amino acids: CSARGVTVEGHIQYF.

The rearrangement links TRBV6-2 or TRBV6-3 to TRBJ2-5; 9 bases map to TRBD2. Germline V gene data show CDR1 as MNHEY and CDR2 as SVGEGT. V shed 6 bases and J 2 bases; nucleotides not matched to a gene: 13. This CDR3 has 17 residues. The CDR3 sequence is CASSLLRNLAGQETQYF. The CDR3 DNA reads TGTGCCAGCAGCCTCCTTAGAAACCTAGCGGGGCAAGAGACCCAGTACTTC.

This clonotype occurred a few times. The V gene is TRBV7-8, the J gene TRBJ2-7; D is unclear. Germline V gene data show CDR1 as SGHVS and CDR2 as FQNEAQ. The CDR3 runs 13 residues. The V gene lost 5 bases and the J gene lost 9 bases, with 17 bases spanning the gap. CDR3 loop: CASSQKIDTRQYF. The CDR3 nucleotides read TGTGCCAGCAGCCAAAAAATCGACACGAGGCAGTACTTC.

This clonotype appeared many times. This chain joins TRBV6-2 or TRBV6-3 and TRBJ1-5; no firm D call. CDR1 is MNHEY, CDR2 SVGEGT, per germline. This CDR3 is 16 amino acids long. V lost 7 bases to trimming and J lost 0 bases, with 16 bases between them. The CDR3 DNA is TGTGCCAGCACCGATCCTTACTACGTTAGCAATCAGCCCCAGCATTTT. As protein: CASTDPYYVSNQPQHF.

The rearrangement joins TRBV18 to TRBJ2-3; 8 bases are a match to TRBD2. There are 17 residues in the CDR3. The germline V gene has CDR1 KGHSH and CDR2 LQKENI. V lost 0 bases to trimming and J lost 3 bases; unmatched junction nucleotides: 8. CDR3 residues: CASSPPVSGGPTDTQYF. CDR3 bases: TGTGCCAGCTCACCACCTGTGTCGGGGGGGCCAACAGATACGCAGTATTTT.

V usage is TRBV20-1 and J usage is TRBJ1-4; D is unresolved. Germline V gene lookup returns CDR1 DFQATT and CDR2 SNEGSKA (reference sequence). The CDR3 covers 12 residues. V was cut by 5 bases and J by 8 bases, with 12 bases left in between. The CDR3 DNA is TGCAGTGCTCGGCCCGACGGGGAAAAACTGTTTTTT. Encoded protein: CSARPDGEKLFF.

This clonotype has ten or more counts. The V call is TRBV10-3, the J call TRBJ1-5; tentative D call: TRBD1 (5 bases). CDR1 and CDR2 (germline): ENHRY, SYGVKD. V lost 6 bases, J lost 4 bases, and 13 bases lay in between. The CDR3 is 14 amino acids. The CDR3 nucleotides are TGTGCCATCAGCGATGCGACAGCAAATCAGCCCCAGCATTTT. It translates to CAISDATANQPQHF.

This clonotype has at least ten counts. The chain recombines TRBV10-3 with TRBJ1-1, with D unclear. V was clipped by 2 bases and J by 1 base, with 5 bases between them. Looked up from germline, CDR1 is ENHRY and CDR2 is SYGVKD. The CDR3 has 13 residues. In nucleotides, the CDR3 is TGTGCCATCAGTGAGAACGGGAACACTGAAGCTTTCTTT. Amino acid sequence: CAISENGNTEAFF.

This clonotype has just a few counts. The V and J genes are TRBV7-2 and TRBJ2-1; D is unclear. Germline values: CDR1 SGHTA, CDR2 FQGNSA. This CDR3 region has 16 residues. V lost 4 bases, J lost 4 bases, and 17 bases lay in between. The CDR3 coding sequence is TGTGCCAGCAGCTCAGGCGGCCCCCTGGGGTACAATGAGCAGTTCTTC. Translated: CASSSGGPLGYNEQFF.

This clonotype was counted ten times or more. This sequence joins TRBV10-3 and TRBJ2-6, with TRBD2 as a possible D gene (5 bases). Trimming stripped 4 bases from V and 0 bases from J, with 7 bases between. Germline CDR1 reads ENHRY; CDR2 reads SYGVKD. CDR3 size: 15 residues. The CDR3 DNA reads TGTGCCATCAGTGGGGGAGACTCTGGGGCCAACGTCCTGACTTTC. This encodes CAISGGDSGANVLTF.